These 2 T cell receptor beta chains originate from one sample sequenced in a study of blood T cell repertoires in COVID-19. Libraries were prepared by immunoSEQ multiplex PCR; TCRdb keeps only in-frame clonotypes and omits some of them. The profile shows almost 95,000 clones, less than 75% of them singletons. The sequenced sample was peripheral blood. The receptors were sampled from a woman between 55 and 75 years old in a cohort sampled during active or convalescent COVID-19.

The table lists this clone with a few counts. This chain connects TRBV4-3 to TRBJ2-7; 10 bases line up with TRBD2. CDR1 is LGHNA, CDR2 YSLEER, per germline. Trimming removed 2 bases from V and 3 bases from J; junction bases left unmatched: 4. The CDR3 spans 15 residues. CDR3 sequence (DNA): TGCGCCAGCAGCCAACTAGCGGGGGAGGACTACGAGCAGTACTTC. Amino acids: CASSQLAGEDYEQYF.

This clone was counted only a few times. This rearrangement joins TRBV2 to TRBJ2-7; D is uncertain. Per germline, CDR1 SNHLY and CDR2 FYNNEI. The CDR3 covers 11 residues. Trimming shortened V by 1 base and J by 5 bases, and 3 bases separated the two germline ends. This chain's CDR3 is CASSEVNEQYF. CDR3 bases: TGTGCCAGCAGTGAAGTTAACGAGCAGTACTTC.